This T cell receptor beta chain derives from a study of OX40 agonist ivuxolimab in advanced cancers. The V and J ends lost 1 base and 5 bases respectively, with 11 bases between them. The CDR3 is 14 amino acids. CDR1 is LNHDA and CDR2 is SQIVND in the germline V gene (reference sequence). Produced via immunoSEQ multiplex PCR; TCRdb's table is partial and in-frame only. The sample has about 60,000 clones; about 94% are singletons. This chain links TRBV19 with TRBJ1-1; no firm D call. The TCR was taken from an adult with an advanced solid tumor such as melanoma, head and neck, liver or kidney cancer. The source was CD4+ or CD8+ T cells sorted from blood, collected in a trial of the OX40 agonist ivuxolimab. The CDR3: CASSIGPVWTEAFF. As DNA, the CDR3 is TGTGCCAGTAGTATAGGTCCCGTTTGGACTGAAGCTTTCTTT. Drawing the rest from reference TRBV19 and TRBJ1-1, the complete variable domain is DGGITQSPKYLFRKEGQNVTLSCEQNLNHDAMYWYRQDPGQGLRLIYYSQIVNDFQKGDIAEGYSVSREKKESFPLTVTSAQKNPTAFYLCASSIGPVWTEAFFGQGTRLTVV.